These T cell receptor beta chains were read from a single sample in a study of graft-versus-host responses after intestinal transplantation. Their antigen targets remain unknown. Using immunoSEQ multiplex PCR, the repertoire was profiled, and TCRdb retains in-frame clones only, with some absent. The sample has roughly 110,000 clones, approximately 90% seen once. Sequenced here: unstimulated CD4+ T cells sorted from spleen or lymph node cells, sampled before transplant. These receptors were taken from a human donor who was the organ donor for an intestinal transplant. CDR3s include the opening cysteine and the closing phenylalanine or tryptophan. The order of the fields is CDR3 protein, V gene, J gene, clone size. Not all rows give a size; the values are once, few, many and, for expanded clones, a class.

CDR3: CASSLAQGIDGYTF; V: TRBV27; J: TRBJ1-2; size: .
CDR3: CASSPRDTQETQYF; V: TRBV5-1; J: TRBJ2-5; size: .
CDR3: CASRRQGNTDTQYF; V: TRBV27; J: TRBJ2-3; size: .
CDR3: CASSEHWSTGELFF; V: TRBV2; J: TRBJ2-2; size: .
CDR3: CASRFRRNNTGELFF; V: TRBV12-2; J: TRBJ2-2; size: .
CDR3: CASRSLQGRAPKNIQYF; V: TRBV27; J: TRBJ2-4; size: .
CDR3: CASSGTSGEQYF; V: TRBV10-1; J: TRBJ2-7; size: .
CDR3: CASSPRGSKDTQYF; V: TRBV7-9; J: TRBJ2-3; size: once
CDR3: CASSLIRDTNSPLHF; V: TRBV5-4; J: TRBJ1-6; size: .
CDR3: CASSLGAVSYTF; V: TRBV7-9; J: TRBJ1-2; size: .
CDR3: CASSNSGRGNIQYF; V: TRBV6-1; J: TRBJ2-4; size: .
CDR3: CASSLTGDTEAFF; V: TRBV7-3; J: TRBJ1-1; size: .
CDR3: CASSPRGGTYEQYF; V: TRBV7-9; J: TRBJ2-7; size: .
CDR3: CASSLGDSLTGELFF; V: TRBV5-1; J: TRBJ2-2; size: .
CDR3: CASTRAGPLGEQYF; V: TRBV6-5; J: TRBJ2-7; size: few
CDR3: CASSKQFATEAFF; V: TRBV19; J: TRBJ1-1; size: .
CDR3: CASSTDRVNYGYTF; V: TRBV10-2; J: TRBJ1-2; size: .
CDR3: CASSYGTSLPTDTQYF; V: TRBV13; J: TRBJ2-3; size: .
CDR3: CASSPGASGGPTNTGELFF; V: TRBV10-2; J: TRBJ2-2; size: .
CDR3: CASSEGAGGLEAFF; V: TRBV6-5; J: TRBJ1-1; size: .
CDR3: CASSASGNEKLFF; V: TRBV7-9; J: TRBJ1-4; size: few
CDR3: CASSLVPWTGDGATNEKLFF; V: TRBV5-1; J: TRBJ1-4; size: few
CDR3: CASRQDNSETQYF; V: TRBV5-1; J: TRBJ2-5; size: .